These T cell receptor beta chains were read from a single sample in a study of T cells in Graves' hyperthyroidism and ophthalmopathy. TCRdb called the multiplex PCR reads again in MiXCR, with one record for every CDR3 protein. The sample has fewer than 450,000 distinct CDR3 sequences; about a sixth are singletons. Input material: blood. All receptors derive from a woman between 25 and 40 years old with Graves' hyperthyroidism that later progressed to Graves' ophthalmopathy. CDR3s include the opening cysteine and the closing phenylalanine or tryptophan. The order of the fields is clone size, D gene, J gene, V gene, CDR3 protein, CDR3 DNA. A D gene is named only where the DNA matches it firmly. Clone sizes are given selectively: once, few, many, or a class where the clone is expanded.

many,TRBD1,TRBJ2-3,TRBV5-1,CASSKADGTGFADTQYF,TGCGCCAGCAGCAAGGCAGATGGGACAGGGTTCGCAGATACGCAGTATTTT
many,NA,TRBJ1-3,TRBV7-9,CASSPPIGNTIYF,TGTGCCAGCAGTCCACCGATTGGAAACACCATATATTTT
many,NA,TRBJ2-1,TRBV28,CASSHRELSSYNEQFF,TGTGCCAGCAGTCACAGGGAGTTAAGCTCCTACAATGAGCAGTTCTTC
NA,NA,TRBJ2-1,TRBV12-3/TRBV12-4,CASSLVYKDYNEQFF,TGTGCCAGCAGCCTAGTTTATAAGGATTACAATGAGCAGTTCTTC
many,NA,TRBJ2-3,TRBV12-3/TRBV12-4,CASSSSTVSSGTDTQYF,TGTGCCAGCAGTTCATCGACAGTTAGTTCAGGCACAGATACGCAGTATTTT
NA,NA,TRBJ1-6,TRBV4-1,CASSQNPDTSSYNSPLHF,TGCGCCAGCAGCCAAAACCCGGACACGAGCTCCTATAATTCACCCCTCCACTTT
many,TRBD1,TRBJ1-5,TRBV12-3/TRBV12-4,CASSFQGALQPQHF,TGTGCCAGCAGTTTTCAGGGGGCTCTTCAGCCCCAGCATTTT
few,NA,TRBJ2-3,TRBV28,CASSALTGLPTQYF,TGTGCCAGCAGCGCATTAACAGGGCTCCCGACGCAGTATTTT
few,TRBD2,TRBJ2-1,TRBV11-2,CASSLVVGLTGEQFF,TGTGCCAGCAGCTTAGTTGTGGGACTAACGGGTGAGCAGTTCTTC
many,NA,TRBJ1-3,TRBV28,CASTPGTLYSGNTIYF,TGTGCCAGCACTCCCGGAACCCTGTACTCTGGAAACACCATATATTTT
few,NA,TRBJ2-4,TRBV20-1,CSAAASPLKNIQYF,TGCAGTGCGGCCGCTAGTCCACTCAAAAACATTCAGTACTTC
few,TRBD1,TRBJ1-5,TRBV5-8,CASSRTGVGNQPQHF,TGTGCCAGCAGCCGGACAGGGGTCGGCAATCAGCCCCAGCATTTT
few,TRBD1,TRBJ1-1,TRBV5-4,CASSFGQGVEAFF,TGTGCCAGCAGCTTCGGACAGGGGGTTGAAGCTTTCTTT
many,NA,TRBJ1-6,TRBV27,CASNSLRGGLGNSPLHF,TGTGCCAGCAATTCCCTGAGGGGGGGACTCGGTAATTCACCCCTCCACTTT
NA,TRBD2,TRBJ2-1,TRBV10-3,CAISRTSAVGQFF,TGTGCCATCAGTAGGACTAGCGCGGTTGGGCAGTTCTTC
many,TRBD2,TRBJ2-7,TRBV2,CAIRTRADEQYF,TGTGCCATCCGGACTAGAGCCGACGAGCAGTACTTC
NA,NA,TRBJ1-4,TRBV19,CASSIYSNEKLFF,TGTGCCAGTAGTATTTATTCAAATGAAAAACTGTTTTTT
NA,TRBD1,TRBJ2-7,TRBV27,CASSSTGTGGYEQYF,TGTGCCAGCAGTTCCACCGGGACAGGGGGGTACGAGCAGTACTTC
NA,TRBD1,TRBJ1-2,TRBV19,CASSMGTGDYYGYTF,TGTGCCAGTAGTATGGGGACAGGGGACTACTATGGCTACACCTTC
many,NA,TRBJ1-1,TRBV5-1,CASSISVMNTEAFF,TGCGCCAGCAGCATCAGTGTGATGAACACTGAAGCTTTCTTT
few,TRBD1,TRBJ2-5,TRBV5-4,CASSPWTGVETQYF,TGTGCCAGCAGCCCATGGACAGGAGTAGAGACCCAGTACTTC
many,NA,TRBJ1-6,TRBV6-1,CASSRNQDSPLHF,TGTGCCAGCAGTCGGAACCAGGATTCACCCCTCCACTTT
many,TRBD1,TRBJ1-1,TRBV28,CASLQSTLLDRDLRTTEAFF,TGTGCCAGCCTCCAATCAACCCTCCTAGACAGGGACCTACGGACCACTGAAGCTTTCTTT
few,NA,TRBJ1-1,TRBV13,CASSPRPVSGEAFF,TGTGCCAGCAGCCCCCGCCCGGTATCCGGCGAAGCTTTCTTT
NA,TRBD1,TRBJ1-6,TRBV5-5,CASSLRQGNSPLHF,TGTGCCAGCAGCTTAAGACAGGGAAATTCACCCCTCCACTTT
NA,TRBD1,TRBJ1-2,TRBV5-6,CAGSSDRGNYGYTF,TGTGCCGGCAGTTCCGACAGGGGGAACTATGGCTACACCTTC
many,TRBD1,TRBJ2-7,TRBV3-1,CASSMDRAYEQYF,TGTGCCAGCAGCATGGACAGGGCCTACGAGCAGTACTTC
NA,NA,TRBJ1-5,TRBV6-1,CASAQGEVSGNQPQHF,TGTGCCAGCGCCCAGGGAGAAGTTTCAGGCAATCAGCCCCAACATTTT
NA,NA,TRBJ2-7,TRBV19,CASSAGTDLDYEQYF,TGTGCCAGCTCTGCCGGGACCGACCTTGACTACGAGCAGTACTTC
many,TRBD1,TRBJ1-4,TRBV28,CASSFLTGGNEKLFF,TGTGCCAGCAGTTTCCTGACAGGGGGTAATGAAAAACTGTTTTTT
many,TRBD2,TRBJ2-3,TRBV7-9,CASSPSGTSDTQYF,TGTGCCAGCAGCCCGAGCGGGACCTCCGATACGCAGTATTTT
many,NA,TRBJ2-1,TRBV29-1,CSVALYNEQFF,TGCAGCGTCGCTCTCTACAATGAGCAGTTCTTC
many,NA,TRBJ2-7,TRBV12-3/TRBV12-4,CASSREGEFSYEQYF,TGTGCCAGCAGCCGCGAGGGGGAGTTCTCCTACGAGCAGTACTTC
many,NA,TRBJ1-1,TRBV12-3/TRBV12-4,CASSEGQNTEAFF,TGTGCCAGCAGTGAGGGACAGAACACTGAAGCTTTCTTT
many,NA,TRBJ2-5,TRBV29-1,CSVEDWGNQETQYF,TGCAGCGTTGAAGATTGGGGAAATCAAGAGACCCAGTACTTC
many,NA,TRBJ2-3,TRBV5-8,CASSPRESSTDTQYF,TGTGCCAGCAGCCCGCGGGAATCTAGCACAGATACGCAGTATTTT
few,NA,TRBJ1-2,TRBV5-1,CASSLGTVTRGYTF,TGCGCCAGCAGCTTGGGGACAGTGACCCGTGGCTACACCTTC
many,NA,TRBJ2-5,TRBV7-9,CASSSALQETQYF,TGTGCCAGCAGCTCGGCGCTCCAAGAGACCCAGTACTTC
NA,NA,TRBJ2-5,TRBV25-1,CASSERGQLQETQYF,TGTGCCAGCAGTGAACGAGGGCAGCTCCAAGAGACCCAGTACTTC
NA,NA,TRBJ2-2,TRBV29-1,CSVLVVNTGELFF,TGCAGCGTTCTGGTAGTAAACACCGGGGAGCTGTTTTTT
many,TRBD1,TRBJ2-7,TRBV7-9,CASSFSSSGQATYEQYF,TGTGCCAGCAGCTTTTCTTCGAGCGGACAGGCGACCTACGAGCAGTACTTC
few,TRBD1,TRBJ1-3,TRBV29-1,CSGRGNGNTIYF,TGCAGCGGCAGGGGGAACGGAAACACCATATATTTT
once,NA,TRBJ2-3,TRBV5-1,CASSFPPAGDIGADTQYF,TGCGCCAGCAGCTTTCCTCCGGCAGGGGACATTGGTGCAGATACGCAGTATTTT
many,NA,TRBJ2-5,TRBV6-1,CASTGAQETQYF,TGTGCCAGCACCGGGGCCCAAGAGACCCAGTACTTC
many,TRBD2,TRBJ2-1,TRBV3-1,CASSQGLAGTDEQFF,TGTGCCAGCAGCCAAGGCCTAGCGGGAACGGATGAGCAGTTCTTC
NA,NA,TRBJ2-3,TRBV5-8,CASSNREGTDTQYF,TGTGCCAGCAGCAACAGGGAGGGGACAGATACGCAGTATTTT
many,TRBD2,TRBJ2-7,TRBV19,CASSPPGGRYYEQYF,TGTGCCAGTAGCCCCCCGGGCGGGAGGTATTACGAGCAGTACTTC
many,NA,TRBJ1-1,TRBV15,CATSSGNTEAFF,TGTGCCACCAGCAGCGGGAACACTGAAGCTTTCTTT
NA,TRBD1,TRBJ1-2,TRBV6-5,CASSNLGTGGIGYTF,TGTGCCAGCAGTAACCTCGGGACAGGGGGAATTGGCTACACCTTC
NA,TRBD2,TRBJ2-1,TRBV28,CASILAGVYNEQFF,TGTGCCAGCATCCTAGCGGGAGTGTACAATGAGCAGTTCTTC
few,TRBD1,TRBJ2-7,TRBV10-3,CAITPTGTGAASEQYF,TGTGCCATCACCCCGACCGGGACAGGGGCGGCGAGCGAGCAGTACTTC
few,NA,TRBJ2-1,TRBV7-9,CASSLGEPTYNEQFF,TGTGCCAGCAGCTTAGGGGAGCCGACATACAATGAGCAGTTCTTC
few,NA,TRBJ1-6,TRBV5-1,CASSLAGYSPLHF,TGCGCCAGCAGCTTGGCCGGGTATTCACCCCTCCACTTT
few,NA,TRBJ2-3,TRBV5-4,CASSLGPGITDTQYF,TGTGCCAGCAGCTTGGGGCCGGGAATCACAGATACGCAGTATTTT
many,NA,TRBJ1-2,TRBV2,CASSSGRGDGYTF,TGTGCCAGCAGTTCCGGCAGGGGAGACGGCTACACCTTC
many,TRBD1,TRBJ1-5,TRBV19,CASSIGQGGNQPQHF,TGTGCCAGTAGTATTGGACAGGGTGGCAATCAGCCCCAGCATTTT
many,NA,TRBJ2-2,TRBV5-1,CASSLGVGGSNTGELFF,TGCGCCAGCAGCCTGGGGGTTGGCGGATCGAACACCGGGGAGCTGTTTTTT
NA,NA,TRBJ2-7,TRBV6-1,CASIISGRVNEQYF,TGTGCCAGCATCATATCCGGACGGGTTAACGAGCAGTACTTC
many,NA,TRBJ1-2,TRBV11-2,CASSLSGVGYTF,TGTGCCAGCAGCTTATCAGGGGTAGGCTACACCTTC
many,NA,TRBJ1-2,TRBV28,CASSLGPNGYTF,TGTGCCAGCAGTTTAGGTCCAAATGGCTACACCTTC